These T cell receptor beta chains were read from a single sample in a study of Ad26.COV2.S vaccination and SARS-CoV-2 variants. Using immunoSEQ multiplex PCR, the repertoire was profiled, and TCRdb retains in-frame clones only, with some absent. The sample shows approximately 350,000 clones, over 75% of them seen only once. Source: peripheral blood, taken in a trial of Ad26.COV2.S vaccine versus placebo. Every receptor here comes from a person between 18 and 59 years old who received the Ad26.COV2.S COVID-19 vaccine or a placebo. The conserved cysteine and the conserved F or W are not part of the CDR3 here.

j_call: TRBJ1-3; v_call: TRBV7-3; cdr3_aa: ASSLTGSSPNTIY
j_call: TRBJ2-3; v_call: TRBV14; cdr3_aa: ASSPWGAGVTDTQY
j_call: TRBJ1-6; v_call: TRBV5-4; cdr3_aa: ASSLDSFSPLH
j_call: TRBJ2-7; v_call: TRBV12-5; cdr3_aa: ASGSGQGTLVQY
j_call: TRBJ1-6; v_call: TRBV6-5; cdr3_aa: ASTGNNSPLH
j_call: TRBJ1-2; v_call: TRBV29-1; cdr3_aa: SVEEPGNNYGYT
j_call: TRBJ2-1; v_call: TRBV11-3; cdr3_aa: ASSSRDRGSYNEQF
j_call: TRBJ1-1; v_call: TRBV7-6; cdr3_aa: ASSAGGNTEAF
j_call: TRBJ1-2; v_call: TRBV27; cdr3_aa: ASSLKQTGALYGYT
j_call: TRBJ2-7; v_call: TRBV19; cdr3_aa: ASRQIYEQY
j_call: TRBJ2-3; v_call: TRBV7-3; cdr3_aa: ASSTGQGTDTQY
j_call: TRBJ1-5; v_call: TRBV6-1; cdr3_aa: ASSEGGGNQPQH
j_call: TRBJ2-1; v_call: TRBV10-3; cdr3_aa: AISQDSYNEQF